This TCR beta chain was identified in a study of cytomegalovirus exposure and HLA in healthy donors. Of note for this clone: Its target is not known.

A multiplex PCR was run with 60 Vbeta primers and 13 Jbeta primers. Here immunoSEQ multiplex PCR was the method, and the copy in TCRdb shows in-frame clones only, minus some. The sample holds 150,000 to 200,000 clones, roughly 80% seen once. Study-level results: Confirmation in vitro established that three CMV-associated chains were specific for CMV antigens.

Germline CDR1 reads MNHEY; CDR2 reads SMNVEV (reference sequence). Trimming cost V 0 bases and J 4 bases; bases outside gene matches: 4. The CDR3 has 15 residues. The chain uses TRBV27 and TRBJ2-7; 9 bases align to TRBD1. The sequence derives from a man aged 18 to 29 in good health and CMV-seropositive. The sample consisted of PBMCs. CDR3 region: CASSLSGTGLYEQYF. CDR3 nucleotide sequence: TGTGCCAGCAGTTTATCGGGGACAGGGTTGTACGAGCAGTACTTC.